This entry describes one TCR beta chain. The antigen is unknown. Germline CDR1 is KGHDR and CDR2 is SFDVKD. V was cut by 5 bases and J by 0 bases, with 14 bases left in between. The CDR3 covers 16 residues. Using immunoSEQ multiplex PCR, the repertoire was profiled, and TCRdb retains in-frame clones only, with some absent. The sample holds roughly 68,000 clones, about 74% seen once. These data are taken from a study of vaccination effects on CD4 cells after COVID-19. In the ViraFEST assay, antigen-specific CD4+ clonotypes were identified by expansion after peptide-pool stimulation. The authors isolated CD4+ T cells after roughly eleven days of culture. Each participant was given two doses of one vaccine (BNT162b2 or mRNA-1273).

The J gene is TRBJ2-3, the V gene TRBV24-1, with D tentatively TRBD1 (6 bases). This clonotype was sampled from a human donor who received a COVID-19 vaccine. The sequences come from CD4+ T cells from PBMCs cultured with HCoV-229E spike peptides, collected after COVID-19 vaccination. As DNA, the CDR3 is TGTGCCACCAGTGCCCTAAGGACAGCTAGCACAGATACGCAGTATTTT. It yields the protein CATSALRTASTDTQYF.